One sample yielded the 17 T cell receptor beta chains listed below, sequenced in a study of regulatory T cells in long-lasting Graves disease (dated by TCRdb to the early 2020s). Library preparation employed multiplex PCR. Sequencing relied on an Illumina HiSeq 4000. To build TCR beta libraries, CDR3 regions were amplified by Arm-PCR using iRepertoire HTBI primers. TCRdb redid the processing of the public reads, applying fastp at Q25 and MiXCR, and retained in-frame beta chains. Every distinct CDR3 protein forms one entry, paired with its most common genes and DNA. The sample contains 350,000 to 550,000 distinct CDR3 sequences, under 15% of them found a single time. The top ten constitute roughly 17% of the sample. The intended sense of this specimen's time point label: newly diagnosed GD, antithyroid drugs for less than 3 months. For both TCR sequencing and RNA sequencing, RNA was extracted from PBMCs using TRIzol.

The same sample was also studied in work on T cells in Graves' hyperthyroidism and ophthalmopathy.

The sample was peripheral blood mononuclear cells (PBMCs), taken at new diagnosis, from a patient treated with antithyroid drugs. The source is a woman younger than 45 with Graves disease. Donor details come from another sample of the same person, matched by shared clones.

This clonotype was detected ten times or more. V is TRBV11-3 and J is TRBJ2-7; D is possibly TRBD1 (6 bases). This CDR3 has 12 amino acids. Germline CDR1 reads SGHNT; CDR2 reads YENEEA. Trimming removed 5 bases from V and 5 bases from J, with 10 bases in between. CDR3 bases: TGTGCCAGCAGCCCCGAGGGGGACGAGCAGTACTTC. Residues: CASSPEGDEQYF.

This clonotype occurred a few times. At one of its ends the junction is not consistent with the germline gene, which may arise from a read error. The chain employs TRBV12-3 or TRBV12-4 and TRBJ2-2; 12 positions agree with TRBD2. This CDR3 has 15 residues. The CDR3 region is CASKLAGGRAGGLFF. CDR3 nucleotides: TGTGCCAGCAAGCTAGCGGGAGGGCGGGCCGGGGGGCTGTTTTTT.

This sequence joins TRBV6-5 and TRBJ2-3; D could derive from TRBD1 or TRBD2 (5 bases each). The CDR3 contains 15 residues. Per germline, CDR1 MNHEY and CDR2 SVGAGI. Trimming left V 0 bases short and J 0 bases short, with 7 bases between. The CDR3 coding sequence is TGTGCCAGCAGTTACTCGGGACCTAGCACAGATACGCAGTATTTT. Amino acids: CASSYSGPSTDTQYF.

The rearrangement uses TRBV28 and TRBJ1-4; D uncertain. The germline V gene has CDR1 MDHEN and CDR2 SYDVKM. Between the trimmed V and J ends, which lost 2 bases and 8 bases, there was a span of 6 bases. The CDR3 consists of 12 residues. In DNA form, the CDR3 reads TGTGCCAGCAGTTTACTGCGAGAAAAACTGTTTTTT. Translating it yields CASSLLREKLFF.

With respect to this clonotype: Given a much more abundant clone one base away, this may be a read error. The chain uses TRBV7-9 and TRBJ1-1, with no clear D. Germline CDR1 and CDR2: SEHNR and FQNEAQ (reference sequence). V was shortened by 8 bases and J by 10 bases, with 23 bases between the two germline ends. CDR3 length: 14 residues. CDR3 coding DNA: TGTGCCAGCTTGGGTCCCCCCCTTCCTCAGGTAGCTTTCTTT. Translated, it gives CASLGPPLPQVAFF.

The rearrangement links TRBV7-2 to TRBJ1-3; D remains unclear. V lost 2 bases and J 0 bases, leaving 14 bases between the germline ends. This CDR3 region has 17 residues. Per the germline V gene, CDR1 is SGHTA and CDR2 is FQGNSA. CDR3 amino acids: CASSLNSSPSSGNTIYF. The CDR3 region has the DNA TGTGCCAGCAGCTTAAACTCAAGCCCTAGCTCTGGAAACACCATATATTTT.

This clonotype was found a few times. V gene TRBV19 combines with J gene TRBJ1-1; a weak D match, TRBD1 (5 bases). Germline CDR1 and CDR2: LNHDA and SQIVND (reference sequence). This CDR3 has 13 amino acids. The V gene lost 8 bases and the J gene lost 4 bases, with 14 bases spanning the gap. DNA of the CDR3: TGTGCCAGTTGCACGTTGGGGGGCACTGAAGCTTTCTTT. This sequence encodes CASCTLGGTEAFF.

The rearrangement links TRBV7-9 to TRBJ2-1; 9 bases align to TRBD2. V trimming: 5 bases; J trimming: 5 bases; junction bases outside the gene matches: 4. The germline CDR1 and CDR2 sequences are SEHNR and FQNEAQ (reference sequence). The CDR3 consists of 14 residues. DNA for the CDR3: TGTGCCAGCAGCCAGACTAGCGGACACAATGAGCAGTTCTTC. Protein: CASSQTSGHNEQFF.

This clonotype was found many times. J is TRBJ2-3 and V is TRBV12-3 or TRBV12-4; 14 bases are a match to TRBD2. The CDR3 sequence is 15 residues long. Trimming at V came to 9 bases and at J to 6 bases, leaving 8 bases not matched to a gene. CDR3 in amino acids: CASTGTSGRADTQYF. DNA for the CDR3: TGTGCCAGTACCGGGACTAGCGGGAGAGCGGATACGCAGTATTTT.

In its sample, this clonotype was seen a few times. The rearrangement uses TRBV20-1 and TRBJ2-7; D call uncertain. Trimming took 6 bases from V and 0 from J, leaving 15 bases between them. This CDR3 contains 14 residues. Looked up from germline, CDR1 is DFQATT and CDR2 is SNEGSKA (reference sequence). The chain's CDR3 is CSAPQPESSYEQYF. The CDR3 DNA follows: TGCAGTGCCCCTCAACCTGAAAGCTCCTACGAGCAGTACTTC.

The V and J genes are TRBV4-1 and TRBJ2-5; 8 bases map to TRBD1. CDR3 length equals 14 residues. V was pared by 2 bases and J by 4 bases, with 3 bases of the junction left unmatched. Germline V gene sequence: CDR1 MGHRA, CDR2 YSYEKL. The CDR3 loop is CASSQHRGRETQYF. As DNA, the CDR3 is TGCGCCAGCAGCCAACACAGGGGGAGAGAGACCCAGTACTTC.

This clonotype was picked up many times. The CDR3 spells CAISDNQETQYF. DNA for the CDR3: TGTGCCATCAGCGACAACCAAGAGACCCAGTACTTC. The rearrangement uses TRBV10-3 and TRBJ2-5; no firm D call. Germline CDR1 reads ENHRY; CDR2 reads SYGVKD. V lost 6 bases and J 0 bases, leaving 5 bases between the germline ends. This CDR3 is built from 12 residues.

This clonotype was detected ten times or more. The genes are TRBV7-9 and TRBJ2-1; TRBD2 matches 15 bases. The germline V gene encodes CDR1 SEHNR and CDR2 FQNEAQ (reference sequence). The CDR3 length is 19 residues. J was trimmed by 3 bases and V by 2 bases; bases with no gene match: 8. The CDR3 loop is CASSLSQGTSGRFYNEQFF. The CDR3 DNA sequence: TGTGCCAGCAGCTTAAGTCAGGGGACTAGCGGGAGGTTCTACAATGAGCAGTTCTTC.

This clonotype was recorded a few times. V is TRBV20-1 and J is TRBJ2-7; 8 nucleotides line up with TRBD2. The germline CDR1 and CDR2 sequences are DFQATT and SNEGSKA (reference sequence). Unmatched junction bases numbered 8, after V lost 0 bases and J lost 1 base. The length of the CDR3 is 16 residues. CDR3 DNA sequence: TGCAGTGCTAGAGACGGCGGGAGGACTTCTTCCTACGAGCAGTACTTC. It translates to CSARDGGRTSSYEQYF.

At least ten counts were recorded for this clonotype. This chain joins TRBV7-9 and TRBJ2-3; D call uncertain. Germline values: CDR1 SEHNR, CDR2 FQNEAQ (reference sequence). This CDR3 has 15 residues. Deletions cut 1 base from V and 1 base from J, with 9 bases between. This CDR3 is CASSLVASGTDTQYF. Written as DNA, the CDR3 is TGTGCCAGCAGCTTAGTGGCTAGTGGCACAGATACGCAGTATTTT.

This clonotype occurred a few times. This chain joins TRBV19 and TRBJ1-6; 7 bases line up with TRBD1. V lost 2 bases and J lost 8; bases outside the gene matches: 3. Germline values: CDR1 LNHDA, CDR2 SQIVND (reference sequence). CDR3 length: 14 residues. CDR3 nucleotides: TGTGCCAGTAGTATAACAGGGGAGGATTCACCCCTCCACTTT. It specifies CASSITGEDSPLHF. The complete variable domain, with remaining parts taken from reference TRBV19 and TRBJ1-6, reads DGGITQSPKYLFRKEGQNVTLSCEQNLNHDAMYWYRQDPGQGLRLIYYSQIVNDFQKGDIAEGYSVSREKKESFPLTVTSAQKNPTAFYLCASSITGEDSPLHFGNGTRLTVT.

The gene calls are TRBV2 and TRBJ1-5; maybe TRBD1 (6 bases). In germline, CDR1 is SNHLY, CDR2 FYNNEI. V was pared by 7 bases and J by 6 bases, with 13 bases between. The CDR3 runs 13 residues. The DNA for the CDR3 is TGTGCCAGCAAGGAGGGAGGGGGTCAGCCCCAGCATTTT. Translated, it gives CASKEGGGQPQHF.